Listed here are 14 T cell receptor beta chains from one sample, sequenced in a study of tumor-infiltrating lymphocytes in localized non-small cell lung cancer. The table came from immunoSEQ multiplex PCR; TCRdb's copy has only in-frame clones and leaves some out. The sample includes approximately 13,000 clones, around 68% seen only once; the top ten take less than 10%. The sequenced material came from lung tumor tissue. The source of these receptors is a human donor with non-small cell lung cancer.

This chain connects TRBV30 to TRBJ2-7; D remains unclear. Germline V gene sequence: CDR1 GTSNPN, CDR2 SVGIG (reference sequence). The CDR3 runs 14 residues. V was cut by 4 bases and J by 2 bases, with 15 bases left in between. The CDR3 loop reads CAWTLLETTYEQYF. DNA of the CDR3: TGTGCCTGGACCCTGCTGGAGACCACCTACGAGCAGTACTTC.

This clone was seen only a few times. CDR3 coding DNA: TGTGCCAGTAGTAGGACAGATACGCAGTATTTT. Translated: CASSRTDTQYF. The rearrangement joins TRBV19 to TRBJ2-3; D uncertain. This CDR3 contains 11 residues. The germline CDR1 and CDR2 sequences are LNHDA and SQIVND (reference sequence). The ends were cut back, 4 bases at V and 3 bases at J, with 2 bases in the middle. Complete variable domain (other parts from reference TRBV19 and TRBJ2-3): DGGITQSPKYLFRKEGQNVTLSCEQNLNHDAMYWYRQDPGQGLRLIYYSQIVNDFQKGDIAEGYSVSREKKESFPLTVTSAQKNPTAFYLCASSRTDTQYFGPGTRLTVL.

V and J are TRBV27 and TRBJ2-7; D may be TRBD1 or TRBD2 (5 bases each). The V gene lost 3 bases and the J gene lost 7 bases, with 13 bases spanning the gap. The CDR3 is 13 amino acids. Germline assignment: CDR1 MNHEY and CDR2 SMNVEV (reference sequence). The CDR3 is CASSFGATREQYF. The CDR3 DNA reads TGTGCCAGCAGTTTCGGGGCGACCCGTGAGCAGTACTTC.

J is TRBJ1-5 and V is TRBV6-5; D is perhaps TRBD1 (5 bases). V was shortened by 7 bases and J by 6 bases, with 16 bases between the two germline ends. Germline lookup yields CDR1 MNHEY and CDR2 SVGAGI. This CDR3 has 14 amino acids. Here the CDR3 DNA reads TGTGCCAGCACAAACGTGGGGGGAAGTCAGCCCCAGCATTTT. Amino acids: CASTNVGGSQPQHF.

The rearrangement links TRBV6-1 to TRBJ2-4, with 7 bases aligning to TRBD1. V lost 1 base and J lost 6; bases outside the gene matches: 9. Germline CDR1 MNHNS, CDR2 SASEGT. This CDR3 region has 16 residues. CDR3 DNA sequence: TGTGCCAGCAGTGAAGTCGACAGGGTTGATGGAAACATTCAGTACTTC. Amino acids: CASSEVDRVDGNIQYF.

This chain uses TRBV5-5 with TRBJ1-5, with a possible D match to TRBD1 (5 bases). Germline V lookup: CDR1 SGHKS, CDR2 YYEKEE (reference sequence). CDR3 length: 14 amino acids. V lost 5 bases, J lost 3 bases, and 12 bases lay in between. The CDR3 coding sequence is TGTGCCAGCAGTTTGCAGGGCTTCAATCAGCCCCAGCATTTT. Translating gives CASSLQGFNQPQHF.

This CDR3 is CASSQDVNAISNTGELFF. CDR3 in DNA: TGCGCCAGCAGCCAAGATGTAAATGCAATATCGAACACCGGGGAGCTGTTTTTT. The V call is TRBV4-3, the J call TRBJ2-2; D remains ambiguous. The V end was cut by 0 bases, the J end by 0 bases, with 14 bases between. Germline CDR1 and CDR2: LGHNA and YSLEER. This CDR3 comprises 18 residues.

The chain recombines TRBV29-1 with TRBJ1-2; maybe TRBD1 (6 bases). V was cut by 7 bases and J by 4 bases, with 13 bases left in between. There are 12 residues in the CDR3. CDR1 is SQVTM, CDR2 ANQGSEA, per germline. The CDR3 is CSASGEGYGYTF. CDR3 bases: TGCAGCGCTTCAGGGGAGGGCTATGGCTACACCTTC.

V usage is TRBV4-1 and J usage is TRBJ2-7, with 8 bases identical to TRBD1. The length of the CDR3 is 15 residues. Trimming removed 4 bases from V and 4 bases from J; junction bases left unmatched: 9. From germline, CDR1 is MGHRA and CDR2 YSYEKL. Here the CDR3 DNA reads TGCGCCAGCAGCCCGGGGCCAGGGGGCGTTTACGAGCAGTACTTC. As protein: CASSPGPGGVYEQYF.

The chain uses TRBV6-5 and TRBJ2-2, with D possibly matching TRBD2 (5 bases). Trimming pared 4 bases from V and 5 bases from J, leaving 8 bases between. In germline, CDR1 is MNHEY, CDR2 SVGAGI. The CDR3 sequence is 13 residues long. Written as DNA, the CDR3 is TGTGCCAGCAGTTCGATAGCGACCGGGGAGCTGTTTTTT. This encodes CASSSIATGELFF.

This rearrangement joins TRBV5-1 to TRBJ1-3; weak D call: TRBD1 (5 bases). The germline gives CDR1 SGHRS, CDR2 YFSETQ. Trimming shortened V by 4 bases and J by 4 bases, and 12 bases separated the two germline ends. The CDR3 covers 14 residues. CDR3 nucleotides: TGCGCCAGCAGCCCCAGTGGGGCGGGAAACACCATATATTTT. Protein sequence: CASSPSGAGNTIYF.

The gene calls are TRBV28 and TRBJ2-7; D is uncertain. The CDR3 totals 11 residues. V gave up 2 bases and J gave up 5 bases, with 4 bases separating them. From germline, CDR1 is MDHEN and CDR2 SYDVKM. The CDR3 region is CASSLGDEQYF. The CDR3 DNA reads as TGTGCCAGCAGTTTAGGGGACGAGCAGTACTTC.

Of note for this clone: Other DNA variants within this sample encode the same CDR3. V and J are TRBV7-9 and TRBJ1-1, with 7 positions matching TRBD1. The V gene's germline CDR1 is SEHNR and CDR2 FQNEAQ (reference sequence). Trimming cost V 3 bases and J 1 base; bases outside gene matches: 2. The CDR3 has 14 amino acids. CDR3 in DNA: TGTGCCAGCAGCTTGCAGGGGGGGAACACTGAAGCTTTCTTT. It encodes CASSLQGGNTEAFF.

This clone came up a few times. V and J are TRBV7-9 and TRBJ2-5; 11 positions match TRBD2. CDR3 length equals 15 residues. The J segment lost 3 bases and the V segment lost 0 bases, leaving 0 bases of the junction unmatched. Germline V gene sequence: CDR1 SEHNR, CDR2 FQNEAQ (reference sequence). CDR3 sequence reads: CASSLALAGEETQYF. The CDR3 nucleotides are TGTGCCAGCAGCTTAGCACTAGCGGGGGAAGAGACCCAGTACTTC.